Each of the 5 T cell receptor beta chains below was sequenced from the same sample in a study of blood T cell repertoires in COVID-19 (TCRdb year 2020). Libraries were prepared through the immunoSEQ multiplex PCR assay. Drawn from immuneACCESS, this table holds only the in-frame rearrangements with V and J called that TCRdb kept. Clones are partly lost; checked studies trace under half to an unresolved V gene and leave the rest unexplained. For this sample there are fewer than 120,000 clones; roughly four fifths appear just once. The top ten hold approximately 17% of the sample. The sample taken for sequencing was peripheral blood. The receptors here all came from a woman aged 55-70 years with acute or convalescent COVID-19.

V is TRBV7-2 and J is TRBJ2-1; unclear D gene. From germline, CDR1 is SGHTA and CDR2 FQGNSA. The CDR3 has 15 amino acids. V dropped 7 bases and J dropped 2 bases, with 15 bases sitting between them. The CDR3 nucleotides read TGTGCCAGCACCTCGACACCATTTCCCTACAATGAGCAGTTCTTC. Protein: CASTSTPFPYNEQFF.

The J gene is TRBJ2-5, the V gene TRBV6-1, with D perhaps matching TRBD2 (6 bases). Trimming pared 0 bases from V and 7 bases from J, leaving 6 bases between. CDR3 length: 12 amino acids. Looked up from germline, CDR1 is MNHNS and CDR2 is SASEGT. CDR3 loop: CASSEARGTQYF. The CDR3, as DNA: TGTGCCAGCAGTGAAGCGCGGGGGACCCAGTACTTC.

This clone appeared a single time. J is TRBJ2-3 and V is TRBV15, with 9 bases identical to TRBD2. V lost 4 bases to trimming and J lost 5 bases; unmatched junction nucleotides: 7. This CDR3 has 15 residues. Per the germline V gene, CDR1 is LNHNV and CDR2 is YYDKDF (reference sequence). This CDR3 reads CATSTAGGMGDTQYF. The CDR3 coding sequence is TGTGCCACCAGCACAGCGGGGGGCATGGGAGATACGCAGTATTTT.

The chain is built from TRBV6-1 and TRBJ2-1; D possibly corresponds to TRBD2 (5 bases). Per germline, CDR1 MNHNS and CDR2 SASEGT. The CDR3 has 12 residues. The V end lost 2 bases, the J end lost 7 bases, and 6 bases lay between the germline ends. Here the CDR3 DNA reads TGTGCCAGCAGTGAACGAGGGAATGAGCAGTTCTTC. This translates into CASSERGNEQFF.

This clone was seen just once. CDR3 in amino acids: CASSLLAGGQETQYF. The CDR3 DNA reads TGTGCCAGCAGTTTACTAGCGGGGGGGCAGGAGACCCAGTACTTC. The V call is TRBV27, the J call TRBJ2-5; the match to TRBD2 covers 12 bases. The CDR3 has 15 amino acids. Unmatched junction bases numbered 3, after V lost 2 bases and J lost 5 bases. The germline gives CDR1 MNHEY, CDR2 SMNVEV (reference sequence).